This TCR beta chain was sequenced for a study of control samples from healthy donors and cancer patients. TCRdb's copy holds only in-frame clones and misses some; the assay was immunoSEQ multiplex PCR. The repertoire has about 130,000 clones, 80% to 95% of them found once; the top ten carry 4.5% to 7%. This clone was seen a handful of times. Trimming left V 0 bases short and J 7 bases short, with 10 bases between. Germline assignment: CDR1 SGHDT and CDR2 YYEEEE. This CDR3 is built from 13 residues. The chain joins TRBV5-6 to TRBJ1-2, with D uncertain. The sequenced sample consisted of blood. This sequence was found in a young man in good health. CDR3 DNA: TGTGCCAGCAGCTTGGAGGAGGGAGGTGGCTACACCTTC. It translates to CASSLEEGGGYTF. Filled out from reference TRBV5-6 and TRBJ1-2, the complete variable domain reads DAGVTQSPTHLIKTRGQQVTLRCSPKSGHDTVSWYQQALGQGPQFIFQYYEEEERQRGNFPDRFSGHQFPNYSSELNVNALLLGDSALYLCASSLEEGGGYTFGSGTRLTVV.